The present TCR beta chain was sequenced within a study of Graves' ophthalmopathy and Graves' hyperthyroidism. For repertoire sequencing, the TCR beta CDR3 regions were amplified from RNA transcripts. In the first round, RT-PCR was carried out with HTBI primers, and a multiplex PCR formed the second round. TCRdb reprocessed the multiplex PCR reads with MiXCR, giving one entry per CDR3 protein. Among about 170,000 distinct CDR3 sequences, 30% to 45% were seen once, and the ten largest hold approximately 5.5%. General study points: Using a 13-signature model, the authors split ophthalmopathy from stable hyperthyroidism, with approximately 88% sensitivity and approximately 78% specificity.

V was clipped by 6 bases and J by 5 bases; unmatched bases: 2. This CDR3 has 12 amino acids. This clonotype was counted many times. The antigen is not known. This clonotype originated in a woman in her forties with Graves' ophthalmopathy. V gene TRBV12-3 or TRBV12-4 combines with J gene TRBJ2-5; the match to TRBD2 covers 8 bases. Sequenced sample: peripheral blood. This chain's CDR3 is CASRSGGETQYF. Written as DNA, the CDR3 is TGTGCCAGCAGGTCGGGAGGGGAGACCCAGTACTTC.